One sample yielded the 23 T cell receptor beta chains listed below, sequenced in a study of T-cell memory formation after mild COVID-19. MiXCR, run by TCRdb on the 5' RACE reads, gives a single entry per CDR3 protein. The sample holds about 160,000 distinct CDR3 sequences, around a third seen once. The sample comprised PBMCs or a T cell subset sorted from them (not recorded which). Receptors were obtained from an adult woman who had mild COVID-19 (a few samples of this study predate the infection). Cell type and time point are not known.

This clonotype came up a few times. V usage is TRBV7-2 and J usage is TRBJ2-7; D ambiguous. Germline V lookup: CDR1 SGHTA, CDR2 FQGNSA. The CDR3 has 13 amino acids. Trimming cost V 0 bases and J 0 bases, with 3 bases left between them. The CDR3 sequence: CASSLASSYEQYF. The CDR3 DNA follows: TGTGCCAGCAGCTTAGCGAGCTCCTACGAGCAGTACTTC. Supplemented by reference TRBV7-2 and TRBJ2-7, the full variable domain reads GAGVSQSPSNKVTEKGKDVELRCDPISGHTALYWYRQSLGQGLEFLIYFQGNSAPDKSGLPSDRFSAERTGGSVSTLTIQRTQQEDSAVYLCASSLASSYEQYFGPGTRLTVT.

The chain is built from TRBV10-3 and TRBJ1-1; 8 nucleotides agree with TRBD1. Trimming at V came to 4 bases and at J to 1 base, leaving 17 bases not matched to a gene. The CDR3 covers 19 residues. The germline CDR1 and CDR2 sequences are ENHRY and SYGVKD. The DNA for the CDR3 is TGTGCCATCAGTGGAATTTTATATGCCGGACAGGGTAAGAACACTGAAGCTTTCTTT. It is translated as CAISGILYAGQGKNTEAFF.

With respect to this clonotype: One junction end disagrees with the germline gene, perhaps due to a read error. V usage is TRBV12-3 or TRBV12-4 and J usage is TRBJ1-2; D is perhaps TRBD1 (5 bases). CDR3 length: 11 residues. CDR3 in DNA: TGTGCCAGCAGTTTCGTGGCAGGGCCATTCTTC. This sequence encodes CASSFVAGPFF.

This chain uses TRBV2 with TRBJ1-4; maybe TRBD1 (5 bases). CDR3 length: 13 amino acids. V was trimmed by 3 bases and J by 7 bases, leaving 9 bases between them. From germline, CDR1 is SNHLY and CDR2 FYNNEI. The CDR3 reads CASSDRVGEKLFF. CDR3 sequence (DNA): TGTGCCAGCAGTGACAGGGTCGGTGAAAAACTGTTTTTT.

The chain recombines TRBV24-1 with TRBJ2-5; tentative D call: TRBD2 (6 bases). CDR3 length: 17 amino acids. Germline lookup yields CDR1 KGHDR and CDR2 SFDVKD. V was trimmed by 2 bases and J by 3 bases, leaving 18 bases between them. The CDR3 DNA reads TGTGCCACCAGTGATTGGCGACGGGAGCAGGAGGAAGAGACCCAGTACTTC. Translated, it gives CATSDWRREQEEETQYF.

This chain links TRBV12-3 or TRBV12-4 with TRBJ1-2, with D perhaps matching TRBD1 (6 bases). There are 14 residues in the CDR3. V was shortened by 3 bases and J by 5 bases, with 13 bases between the two germline ends. CDR3 bases: TGTGCCAGCAGTTTTCCGGGACATACGTATGGCTACACCTTC. Translation: CASSFPGHTYGYTF.

This clonotype was detected only a few times. The chain is built from TRBV4-3 and TRBJ2-7; 15 bases fit TRBD2. CDR1 and CDR2 from the germline V gene are LGHNA and YSLEER. The trim removed 0 bases at V and 6 bases at J, leaving 0 bases unmatched. This CDR3 has 15 residues. Written as DNA, the CDR3 is TGCGCCAGCAGCCAAGAGGGACTAGCGGGAGGCGAGCAGTACTTC. This gives the protein CASSQEGLAGGEQYF.

There are a few counts of this clonotype. The rearrangement uses TRBV4-1 and TRBJ1-2; D gene ambiguous. CDR1 MGHRA and CDR2 YSYEKL come from the germline V gene. This CDR3 is built from 12 residues. The ends were cut back, 0 bases at V and 7 bases at J, with 6 bases in the middle. CDR3 loop: CASSQDLSGYTF. CDR3 sequence (DNA): TGCGCCAGCAGCCAAGATCTAAGTGGCTACACCTTC.

This clonotype was recorded a few times. The chain couples TRBV18 to TRBJ2-7; D is ambiguous. Trimming left V 3 bases short and J 3 bases short, with 6 bases between. Germline CDR1 reads KGHSH; CDR2 reads LQKENI. The CDR3 runs 12 residues. CDR3 sequence: CASSPGVYEQYF. The DNA for the CDR3 is TGTGCCAGCTCACCCGGCGTCTACGAGCAGTACTTC.

This clonotype was detected ten times or more. CDR3 protein: CASSVDGANQPQHF. The CDR3 bases are TGTGCCAGCAGCGTAGACGGGGCCAATCAGCCCCAGCATTTT. This sequence joins TRBV9 and TRBJ1-5, with a tentative D call TRBD1 (5 bases). V lost 0 bases and J 3 bases, leaving 7 bases between the germline ends. The CDR3 is 14 amino acids. In germline, CDR1 is SGDLS, CDR2 YYNGEE. The complete variable domain, with remaining parts taken from reference TRBV9 and TRBJ1-5, reads DSGVTQTPKHLITATGQRVTLRCSPRSGDLSVYWYQQSLDQGLQFLIQYYNGEERAKGNILERFSAQQFPDLHSELNLSSLELGDSALYFCASSVDGANQPQHFGDGTRLSIL.

The rearrangement uses TRBV24-1 and TRBJ2-2; D is undetermined. V dropped 6 bases and J dropped 0 bases, with 7 bases sitting between them. The CDR3 consists of 14 residues. Germline CDR1 KGHDR, CDR2 SFDVKD. The CDR3, as DNA: TGTGCCACCAGTCCCTCTACGAACACCGGGGAGCTGTTTTTT. Translation gives CATSPSTNTGELFF.

This clonotype appeared a few times. The gene calls are TRBV7-9 and TRBJ2-7, with D maybe TRBD2 (5 bases). Germline V gene sequence: CDR1 SEHNR, CDR2 FQNEAQ (reference sequence). The CDR3 loop spans 14 amino acids. V lost 5 bases and J lost 2, with 13 bases in between. DNA of the CDR3: TGTGCCAGCAGCCTTCGGCTCGGGACCTACGAGCAGTACTTC. Protein product: CASSLRLGTYEQYF.

This clonotype was found a few times. The rearrangement links TRBV30 to TRBJ2-3, with D unclear. Germline lookup yields CDR1 GTSNPN and CDR2 SVGIG (reference sequence). Trimming pared 0 bases from V and 5 bases from J, leaving 12 bases between. CDR3 length equals 14 residues. The chain's CDR3 is CAWSVGGPGDTQYF. CDR3 DNA sequence: TGTGCCTGGAGTGTTGGCGGTCCGGGAGATACGCAGTATTTT.

In its sample, this clonotype was seen a few times. The V and J genes are TRBV20-1 and TRBJ2-4; 8 bases agree with TRBD1. The CDR3 length is 18 residues. The germline CDR1 and CDR2 sequences are DFQATT and SNEGSKA (reference sequence). Germline trimming cut 3 bases from V and 0 bases from J; bases unmatched to any gene: 13. CDR3 DNA sequence: TGCAGTGCTAGCCGATGGACAGGGAATGGGATAGCCAAAAACATTCAGTACTTC. It specifies CSASRWTGNGIAKNIQYF.

The rearrangement uses TRBV4-2 and TRBJ2-5; maybe TRBD2 (7 bases). With 0 bases removed from V and 5 bases from J, the gap between germline ends came to 16 bases. The CDR3 covers 16 residues. The germline CDR1 and CDR2 sequences are LGHNA and YNFKEQ. The CDR3 here is CASSQDLGGGRETQYF. CDR3 nucleotide sequence: TGTGCCAGCAGCCAAGATCTGGGGGGGGGCCGGGAGACCCAGTACTTC.

This clonotype turned up a few times. V and J are TRBV5-1 and TRBJ2-1, with D possibly TRBD1 on 6 matching bases. Per the germline V gene, CDR1 is SGHRS and CDR2 is YFSETQ. CDR3 length: 14 residues. V was shortened by 3 bases and J by 4 bases, with 11 bases between the two germline ends. CDR3 loop: CASSYGQSYNEQFF. The CDR3 DNA follows: TGCGCCAGCAGCTACGGACAGAGTTACAATGAGCAGTTCTTC.

The J gene is TRBJ2-7, the V gene TRBV18; 8 nucleotides line up with TRBD1. Germline lookup yields CDR1 KGHSH and CDR2 LQKENI. J was trimmed by 1 base and V by 6 bases; bases with no gene match: 11. This CDR3 region has 16 residues. This CDR3 is CASSLGQGFSSYEQYF. CDR3 in DNA: TGTGCCAGCTCGCTAGGACAGGGCTTTTCGTCCTACGAGCAGTACTTC.

The chain carries TRBV24-1 and TRBJ1-5; weak D call: TRBD1 (6 bases). The CDR3 runs to 15 residues. Germline CDR1 is KGHDR and CDR2 is SFDVKD. V was trimmed by 5 bases and J by 5 bases, leaving 15 bases between them. The CDR3 nucleotides are TGTGCCACCAGTGGATCCCAGGGGCTAGATCAGCCCCAGCATTTT. The encoded protein is CATSGSQGLDQPQHF.

The table lists this clonotype with many counts. The chain carries TRBV7-9 and TRBJ2-3, with 7 positions matching TRBD2. CDR3 length equals 16 residues. The germline V gene has CDR1 SEHNR and CDR2 FQNEAQ (reference sequence). Unmatched junction bases numbered 8, after V lost 5 bases and J lost 0 bases. This CDR3 reads CASSLIRAGSTDTQYF. CDR3 sequence (DNA): TGTGCCAGCAGCCTAATCCGAGCGGGGAGCACAGATACGCAGTATTTT.

The chain links TRBV29-1 to TRBJ2-6; D is unresolved. Germline values: CDR1 SQVTM, CDR2 ANQGSEA. Trimming removed 4 bases at V and 3 bases at J, with 13 bases between. This CDR3 has 15 amino acids. The CDR3 nucleotides read TGCAGCGTTGCAGCTCCAACCATTGGGGCCAACGTCCTGACTTTC. This codes for CSVAAPTIGANVLTF.

This clonotype was counted only a few times. The chain joins TRBV7-9 to TRBJ2-1; TRBD2 matches at 12 bases. V lost 0 bases, J lost 4 bases, and 4 bases stayed unmatched. Germline V CDR1 and CDR2: SEHNR, FQNEAQ (reference sequence). This CDR3 has 17 amino acids. The CDR3 loop reads CASSLALTSGGYNEQFF. The CDR3 DNA reads as TGTGCCAGCAGCTTAGCTTTGACTAGCGGGGGATACAATGAGCAGTTCTTC. Combining the CDR3 with reference TRBV7-9 and TRBJ2-1 gives the whole variable domain DTGVSQNPRHKITKRGQNVTFRCDPISEHNRLYWYRQTLGQGPEFLTYFQNEAQLEKSRLLSDRFSAERPKGSFSTLEIQRTEQGDSAMYLCASSLALTSGGYNEQFFGPGTRLTVL.

This sequence joins TRBV14 and TRBJ2-7; 10 nucleotides line up with TRBD2. The CDR3 sequence is 15 residues long. J lost 1 base, V lost 4 bases, and 4 bases had no gene match. The germline V gene has CDR1 SGHDN and CDR2 FVKESK. The CDR3 protein is CASSPLSGGSYEQYF. Written as DNA, the CDR3 is TGTGCCAGCAGCCCACTTAGCGGGGGGTCCTACGAGCAGTACTTC.

The rearrangement uses TRBV7-9 and TRBJ1-4; 9 bases line up with TRBD1. J gave up 8 bases and V 5 bases, and 15 bases lay outside the gene matches. CDR3 length equals 17 residues. Germline lookup yields CDR1 SEHNR and CDR2 FQNEAQ (reference sequence). CDR3 sequence reads: CASSPKRGDRDNEKLFF. CDR3 bases: TGTGCCAGCAGCCCTAAACGTGGGGACAGGGATAACGAAAAACTGTTTTTT.